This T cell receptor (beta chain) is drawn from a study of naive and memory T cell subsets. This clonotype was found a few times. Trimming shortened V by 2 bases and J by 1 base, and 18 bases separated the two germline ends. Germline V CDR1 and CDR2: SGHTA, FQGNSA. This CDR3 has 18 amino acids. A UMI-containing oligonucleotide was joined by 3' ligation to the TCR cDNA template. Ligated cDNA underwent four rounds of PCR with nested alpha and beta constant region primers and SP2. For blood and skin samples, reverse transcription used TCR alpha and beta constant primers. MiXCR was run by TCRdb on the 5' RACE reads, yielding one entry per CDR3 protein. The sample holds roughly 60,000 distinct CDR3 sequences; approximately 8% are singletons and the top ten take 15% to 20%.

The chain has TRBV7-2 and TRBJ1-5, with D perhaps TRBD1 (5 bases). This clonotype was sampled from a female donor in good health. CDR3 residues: CASSLLGRGGGSNQPQHF. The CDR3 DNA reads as TGTGCCAGCAGCTTACTGGGTAGGGGAGGTGGAAGCAATCAGCCCCAGCATTTT. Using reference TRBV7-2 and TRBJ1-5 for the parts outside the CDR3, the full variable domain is GAGVSQSPSNKVTEKGKDVELRCDPISGHTALYWYRQSLGQGLEFLIYFQGNSAPDKSGLPSDRFSAERTGGSVSTLTIQRTQQEDSAVYLCASSLLGRGGGSNQPQHFGDGTRLSIL.